This entry describes one TCR beta chain. Its antigen is still unknown. Produced via immunoSEQ multiplex PCR; TCRdb's table is partial and in-frame only. Of some 86,000 clones in the sample, about nine tenths were seen once. This entry is derived from a study of T cell responses to AZD1222 COVID-19 vaccine. Germline values: CDR1 LNHDA, CDR2 SQIVND (reference sequence). This CDR3 spans 15 amino acids. V was pared by 4 bases and J by 2 bases, with 7 bases of the junction left unmatched. Study results and limitations: Unmutated variant regions are reportedly targeted by nearly half of spike-specific TCRs. The repertoires were collected only after the peak T cell response. Possibly, clonal diversity was underestimated; donors were largely white British and included more females. Baseline testing showed seropositivity in only six or seven AZD1222 recipients.

Sample: peripheral blood, taken 28 days after the second AZD1222 dose. The clonotype comes from an adult who received the AZD1222 COVID-19 vaccine. The rearrangement joins TRBV19 to TRBJ1-1, with 7 bases identical to TRBD1. The CDR3 DNA follows: TGTGCCAGTAGTACCGCTCGACAGGGAAACACTGAAGCTTTCTTT. Translated: CASSTARQGNTEAFF.